The 8 T cell receptor beta chains below come from one sample, sequenced in a study of blood T cell repertoires in COVID-19. Profiled with immunoSEQ multiplex PCR; TCRdb holds only in-frame clones, not every one. The table has 150,000 to 200,000 clones, roughly nine tenths seen once. The material sequenced was peripheral blood. These receptors were taken from a man between 18 and 35 years old who had recovered from COVID-19.

This clone appeared once. This sequence joins TRBV29-1 and TRBJ1-4; possibly TRBD1 for D (5 bases). The length of the CDR3 is 12 residues. The V end lost 4 bases, the J end lost 8 bases, and 11 bases lay between the germline ends. Germline-derived CDR1 and CDR2 are SQVTM and ANQGSEA. In nucleotides, the CDR3 is TGCAGCGTTGGCAGGGATAGGGAAAAACTGTTTTTT. It specifies CSVGRDREKLFF.

The CDR3 nucleotides are TGTGCCACCACACAGGGAACGAACACTGAAGCTTTCTTT. Translated, it gives CATTQGTNTEAFF. The chain couples TRBV5-4 to TRBJ1-1; D is possibly TRBD1 (6 bases). V shed 9 bases and J shed 1 base, with 13 bases lying between them. Germline V gives CDR1 SGHNT, CDR2 YYREEE (reference sequence). This CDR3 region has 13 residues.

This clone was detected once. J is TRBJ1-5 and V is TRBV18, with 9 bases fitting TRBD1. Germline V lookup: CDR1 KGHSH, CDR2 LQKENI. This CDR3 has 16 residues. With 4 bases clipped from V and 5 bases from J, the junction kept 9 bases outside the gene matches. This chain's CDR3 is CASSLRDRVEDQPQHF. The CDR3 DNA reads TGTGCCAGCTCACTCCGGGACAGGGTAGAGGATCAGCCCCAGCATTTT.

The chain employs TRBV5-8 and TRBJ1-4; TRBD1 matches at 9 bases. The CDR3 runs 15 residues. With V trimmed by 4 bases and J by 7 bases, 8 bases remained unmatched. CDR1 is SGHTS and CDR2 is YDEGEE in the germline V gene. CDR3 loop: CASSPWGTGSEKLFF. As DNA, the CDR3 is TGTGCCAGCAGCCCGTGGGGGACAGGGAGTGAAAAACTGTTTTTT.

In regard to this clone: This sample includes further DNA sequences coding for the same CDR3. The chain uses TRBV4-2 and TRBJ1-1, with TRBD1 as a possible D gene (6 bases). The CDR3 sequence is 15 residues long. V lost 2 bases and J lost 1, with 11 bases in between. The V gene's germline CDR1 is LGHNA and CDR2 YNFKEQ. The CDR3 spells CASSQTGSRNTEAFF. Here the CDR3 DNA reads TGTGCCAGCAGCCAAACAGGGTCGAGGAACACTGAAGCTTTCTTT.

The chain carries TRBV15 and TRBJ2-7, with D possibly being TRBD2 (7 bases). CDR3 size: 15 residues. The V gene's germline CDR1 is LNHNV and CDR2 YYDKDF (reference sequence). V lost 0 bases and J lost 5, with 14 bases in between. This CDR3 reads CATSRDRGLNDEQYF. CDR3 in DNA: TGTGCCACCAGCAGAGACAGGGGACTAAATGACGAGCAGTACTTC.

V usage is TRBV3-1 (or the pseudogene TRBV3-2) and J usage is TRBJ2-2; TRBD1 might be the D (5 bases). CDR1 and CDR2 from the germline V gene are LGHDT and YNNKEL (reference sequence). Trimming cost V 2 bases and J 5 bases, with 9 bases left between them. This CDR3 region has 14 residues. The CDR3 protein is CASSQWGATGELFF. The CDR3, as DNA: TGTGCCAGCAGCCAATGGGGCGCGACCGGGGAGCTGTTTTTT.

This clone showed up just once. The rearrangement joins TRBV19 to TRBJ1-1; TRBD1 agrees at 8 bases. Germline trimming cut 6 bases from V and 6 bases from J; bases unmatched to any gene: 6. There are 13 residues in the CDR3. Germline CDR1 and CDR2: LNHDA and SQIVND (reference sequence). CDR3 nucleotide sequence: TGTGCCAGTAGCGGACAGGGTCGGGCTGAAGCTTTCTTT. This gives the protein CASSGQGRAEAFF.